The next 10 T cell receptor beta chains were all read from a single sample in a study of identifying expanded T cells in peripheral blood. This table comes from immunoSEQ multiplex PCR, and its TCRdb copy is limited to in-frame clones, with some not included. The sample yields 50,000 to 65,000 clones, roughly nine tenths seen once. Source material: blood. The source is a person aged 18 to 70 in good health.

This rearrangement joins TRBV10-2 to TRBJ1-5; D is ambiguous. CDR1 WSHSY and CDR2 SAAADI come from the germline V gene. V lost 0 bases and J 5 bases, leaving 14 bases between the germline ends. The CDR3 covers 16 residues. This chain's CDR3 is CASSESTLAGYQPQHF. CDR3 coding DNA: TGCGCCAGCAGTGAGTCGACTTTGGCAGGCTATCAGCCCCAGCATTTT.

The CDR3 DNA reads TGTGCCAGCAGGGAGGACAGCGAAGCTTTCTTT. Its translation is CASREDSEAFF. This chain joins TRBV25-1 and TRBJ1-1; D is possibly TRBD1 (6 bases). V lost 6 bases and J lost 8, with 10 bases in between. CDR3 length equals 11 residues. Germline V lookup: CDR1 MGHDK, CDR2 SYGVNS.

CDR3 sequence reads: CARSLQTASGNTIYF. In DNA form, the CDR3 reads TGTGCCAGAAGCCTTCAGACAGCGTCTGGAAACACCATATATTTT. The chain combines TRBV5-3 with TRBJ1-3; TRBD1 might be the D (5 bases). TRBV5-3 is an open reading frame, and its role is uncertain. The CDR3 length is 15 residues. Trimming removed 4 bases at V and 1 base at J, with 12 bases between.

This clone was detected a few times. The chain has TRBV10-3 and TRBJ1-1; no clear D gene. V was clipped by 0 bases and J by 0 bases, with 2 bases between them. The germline V gene has CDR1 ENHRY and CDR2 SYGVKD. The CDR3 spans 13 residues. The CDR3 here is CAISESVNTEAFF. The CDR3 coding sequence is TGTGCCATCAGTGAGTCCGTGAACACTGAAGCTTTCTTT.

The gene calls are TRBV28 and TRBJ2-5, with D hard to call. The germline V gene has CDR1 MDHEN and CDR2 SYDVKM. The germline V and J ends were trimmed by 7 bases and 1 base, with 4 bases remaining between them. CDR3 length: 11 amino acids. This CDR3 reads CASNSQETQYF. The CDR3 DNA follows: TGTGCCAGCAACAGCCAAGAGACCCAGTACTTC.

The chain combines TRBV4-3 with TRBJ2-7; D is uncertain. This CDR3 has 13 amino acids. Looked up from germline, CDR1 is LGHNA and CDR2 is YSLEER. Trimming removed 2 bases from V and 4 bases from J, with 9 bases in between. CDR3 in DNA: TGCGCCAGCAGCCAATCCCCCTTTTACGAGCAGTACTTC. It encodes CASSQSPFYEQYF.

The rearrangement joins TRBV7-2 to TRBJ1-4; 7 bases align to TRBD1. The CDR3 totals 15 residues. Germline V gene lookup returns CDR1 SGHTA and CDR2 FQGNSA. V was pared by 0 bases and J by 4 bases, with 2 bases of the junction left unmatched. DNA of the CDR3: TGTGCCAGCAGCTTAGCGGGACAGCGTAATGAAAAACTGTTTTTT. This sequence encodes CASSLAGQRNEKLFF.

The chain employs TRBV4-3 and TRBJ2-3; 8 positions match TRBD1. J gave up 2 bases and V 4 bases, and 8 bases lay outside the gene matches. The CDR3 contains 16 residues. Per germline, CDR1 LGHNA and CDR2 YSLEER. Here the CDR3 DNA reads TGCGCCAGCAGCCTACATCAGGGGGCCCACACAGATACGCAGTATTTT. The encoded protein is CASSLHQGAHTDTQYF.

In its sample, this clone was seen once. The chain recombines TRBV9 with TRBJ2-1, with TRBD2 matching over 7 bases. This CDR3 contains 16 residues. After removal of 0 bases from V and 0 bases from J, the junction contained 3 bases not matched to a gene. Germline V gives CDR1 SGDLS, CDR2 YYNGEE. The CDR3 is CASSVDWGGSYNEQFF. As DNA, the CDR3 is TGTGCCAGCAGCGTAGATTGGGGGGGCTCCTACAATGAGCAGTTCTTC.

The chain uses TRBV6-5 and TRBJ2-7; tentatively, D is TRBD1 (6 bases). Trimming cost V 7 bases and J 4 bases, with 17 bases left between them. The V gene's germline CDR1 is MNHEY and CDR2 SVGAGI. The CDR3 length is 14 residues. The DNA of the CDR3 is TGTGCCAGCACACCTCAGGGGCCTGGGTACGAGCAGTACTTC. This gives the protein CASTPQGPGYEQYF.